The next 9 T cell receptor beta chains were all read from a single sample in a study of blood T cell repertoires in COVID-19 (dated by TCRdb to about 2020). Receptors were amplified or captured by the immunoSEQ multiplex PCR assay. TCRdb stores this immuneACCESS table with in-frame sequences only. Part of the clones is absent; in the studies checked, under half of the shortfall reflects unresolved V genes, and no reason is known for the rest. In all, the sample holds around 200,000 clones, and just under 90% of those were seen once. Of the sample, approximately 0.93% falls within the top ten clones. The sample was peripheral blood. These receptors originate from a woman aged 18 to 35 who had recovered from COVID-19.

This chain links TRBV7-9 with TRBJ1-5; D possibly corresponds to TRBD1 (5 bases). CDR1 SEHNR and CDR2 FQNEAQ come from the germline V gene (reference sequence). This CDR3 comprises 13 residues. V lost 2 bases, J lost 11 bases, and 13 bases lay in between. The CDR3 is CASSLQGQLAQHF. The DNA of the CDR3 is TGTGCCAGCAGCTTACAGGGTCAACTGGCCCAGCATTTT.

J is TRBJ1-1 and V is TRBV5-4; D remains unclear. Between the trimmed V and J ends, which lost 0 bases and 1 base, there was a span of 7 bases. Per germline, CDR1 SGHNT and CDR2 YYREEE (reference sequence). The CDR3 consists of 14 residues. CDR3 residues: CASSLETRNTEAFF. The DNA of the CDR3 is TGTGCCAGCAGCTTGGAGACTAGGAACACTGAAGCTTTCTTT.

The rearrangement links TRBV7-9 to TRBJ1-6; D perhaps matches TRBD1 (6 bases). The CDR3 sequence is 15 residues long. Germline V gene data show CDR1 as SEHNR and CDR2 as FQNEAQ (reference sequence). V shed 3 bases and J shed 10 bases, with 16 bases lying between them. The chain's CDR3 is CASSFRDIFISPLHF. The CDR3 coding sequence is TGTGCCAGCAGCTTCCGGGACATTTTTATCTCACCCCTCCACTTT. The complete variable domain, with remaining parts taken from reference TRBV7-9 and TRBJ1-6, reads DTGVSQNPRHKITKRGQNVTFRCDPISEHNRLYWYRQTLGQGPEFLTYFQNEAQLEKSRLLSDRFSAERPKGSFSTLEIQRTEQGDSAMYLCASSFRDIFISPLHFGNGTRLTVT.

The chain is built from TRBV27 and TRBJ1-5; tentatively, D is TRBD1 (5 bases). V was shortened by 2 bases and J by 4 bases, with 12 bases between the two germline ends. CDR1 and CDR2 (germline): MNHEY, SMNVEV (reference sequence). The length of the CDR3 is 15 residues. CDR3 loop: CASSLRAGLNQPQHF. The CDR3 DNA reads TGTGCCAGCAGTTTAAGGGCAGGGCTGAATCAGCCCCAGCATTTT.

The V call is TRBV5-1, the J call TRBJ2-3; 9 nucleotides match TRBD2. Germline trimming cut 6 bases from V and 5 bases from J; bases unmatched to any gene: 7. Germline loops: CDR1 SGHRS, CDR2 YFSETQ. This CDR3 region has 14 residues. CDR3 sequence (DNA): TGCGCCAGCACTCGCGGGGGGGCCGTAGATACGCAGTATTTT. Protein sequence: CASTRGGAVDTQYF.

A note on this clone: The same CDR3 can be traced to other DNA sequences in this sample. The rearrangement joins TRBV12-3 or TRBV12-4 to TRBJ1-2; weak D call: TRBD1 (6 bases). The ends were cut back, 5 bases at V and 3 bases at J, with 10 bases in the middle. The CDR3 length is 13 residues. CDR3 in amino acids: CASSPQGYYGYTF. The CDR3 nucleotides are TGTGCCAGCAGTCCACAGGGCTACTATGGCTACACCTTC.

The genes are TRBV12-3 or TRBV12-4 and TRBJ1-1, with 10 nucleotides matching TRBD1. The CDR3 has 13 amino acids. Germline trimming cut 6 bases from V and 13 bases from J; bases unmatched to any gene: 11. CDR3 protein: CASRSRQGAKDFF. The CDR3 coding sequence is TGTGCCAGCAGGTCAAGACAGGGGGCTAAAGATTTCTTT.

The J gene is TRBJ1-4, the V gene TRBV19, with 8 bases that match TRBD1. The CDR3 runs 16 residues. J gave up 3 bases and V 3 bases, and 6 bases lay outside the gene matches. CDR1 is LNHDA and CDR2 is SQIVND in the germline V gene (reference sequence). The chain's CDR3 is CASSMFQGAPNEKLFF. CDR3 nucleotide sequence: TGTGCCAGTAGTATGTTTCAGGGGGCGCCTAATGAAAAACTGTTTTTT. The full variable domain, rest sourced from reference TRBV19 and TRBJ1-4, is DGGITQSPKYLFRKEGQNVTLSCEQNLNHDAMYWYRQDPGQGLRLIYYSQIVNDFQKGDIAEGYSVSREKKESFPLTVTSAQKNPTAFYLCASSMFQGAPNEKLFFGSGTQLSVL.

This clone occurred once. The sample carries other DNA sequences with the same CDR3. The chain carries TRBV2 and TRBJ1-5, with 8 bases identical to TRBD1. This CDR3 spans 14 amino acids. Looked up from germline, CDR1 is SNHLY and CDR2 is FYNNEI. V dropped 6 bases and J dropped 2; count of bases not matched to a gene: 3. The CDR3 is CASRDRGGNQPQHF. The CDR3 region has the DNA TGTGCCAGCAGAGACAGGGGTGGCAATCAGCCCCAGCATTTT.